A single sample gave rise to the 28 T cell receptor beta chains below, sequenced in a study of brain T cells in children with intractable seizures. Profiling relied on immunoSEQ multiplex PCR, and the TCRdb table lists in-frame clones only, not all of them. The repertoire includes tens of thousands of clones, about 92% of them detected once, and more than 1.5% sits in the top ten. The material sequenced was peripheral blood, taken at surgery. Receptors originate from a boy under two years old with tuberous sclerosis and intractable seizures.

The CDR3 sequence: CASSGRTVPRDEQFF. The CDR3, as DNA: TGTGCCAGCAGTGGGCGGACAGTGCCCCGCGATGAGCAGTTCTTC. This rearrangement joins TRBV2 to TRBJ2-1, with a possible D match to TRBD1 (6 bases). V was shortened by 4 bases and J by 8 bases, with 18 bases between the two germline ends. The CDR3 is 15 residues long. Germline V lookup: CDR1 SNHLY, CDR2 FYNNEI.

The chain has TRBV12-3 or TRBV12-4 and TRBJ1-2; possibly TRBD1 for D (5 bases). Trimming stripped 6 bases from V and 8 bases from J, with 16 bases between. CDR3 length: 13 amino acids. The CDR3 is CASSSDTPDGYTF. In DNA form, the CDR3 reads TGTGCCAGCAGCTCGGACACACCGGACGGCTACACCTTC.

The V and J genes are TRBV11-2 and TRBJ2-7; D ambiguous. CDR1 is SGHAT, CDR2 FQNNGV, per germline. The ends were cut back, 3 bases at V and 2 bases at J, with 11 bases in the middle. CDR3 length: 14 residues. The CDR3 region has the DNA TGTGCCAGCAGCTTCCGACTCAATACCTACGAGCAGTACTTC. Its protein is CASSFRLNTYEQYF.

V usage is TRBV19 and J usage is TRBJ2-7; D not resolved. V shed 6 bases and J shed 2 bases, with 20 bases lying between them. Per the germline V gene, CDR1 is LNHDA and CDR2 is SQIVND (reference sequence). This CDR3 comprises 16 residues. CDR3 sequence (DNA): TGTGCCAGTAGGATCTACGGCCACAAGGAACCCTACGAGCAGTACTTC. Its translation: CASRIYGHKEPYEQYF.

This clone was observed once. V is TRBV11-3 and J is TRBJ1-1, with a tentative D call TRBD1 (6 bases). Trimming left V 6 bases short and J 0 bases short, with 8 bases between. This CDR3 has 13 residues. Germline CDR1 SGHNT, CDR2 YENEEA. This CDR3 reads CASRDSLNTEAFF. For the CDR3, the DNA is TGTGCCAGCAGGGACAGTTTGAACACTGAAGCTTTCTTT.

This clone has a handful of counts. This chain links TRBV5-1 with TRBJ1-5; TRBD1 might be the D (6 bases). This CDR3 has 14 residues. V lost 4 bases and J lost 2, with 10 bases in between. Germline CDR1 is SGHRS and CDR2 is YFSETQ. CDR3 DNA: TGCGCCAGCAGCCCGGGGGCGGGCAATCAGCCCCAGCATTTT. It translates to CASSPGAGNQPQHF.

The V and J genes are TRBV28 and TRBJ2-1; 12 bases are a match to TRBD2. The CDR3 spans 18 residues. The junction had 12 bases not matched to a gene; V was cut back by 3 bases and J by 6 bases. Germline V gives CDR1 MDHEN, CDR2 SYDVKM. The CDR3 DNA reads TGTGCCAGCAGTTTGGCCCCGACTAGCGGGAGATTTTTCAATGAGCAGTTCTTC. As protein: CASSLAPTSGRFFNEQFF.

This clone appeared a single time. V is TRBV7-3 and J is TRBJ2-3, with TRBD2 identical over 9 bases. The J segment lost 3 bases and the V segment lost 3 bases, leaving 7 bases of the junction unmatched. CDR1 is SGHTA and CDR2 is FQGTGA in the germline V gene. The CDR3 extends over 16 amino acids. The CDR3 region has the DNA TGTGCCAGCAGCTTTATAGCGGGAGTTGGTACAGATACGCAGTATTTT. Its translation is CASSFIAGVGTDTQYF.

The V call is TRBV9, the J call TRBJ1-1; D is possibly TRBD1 (6 bases). Germline CDR1 and CDR2: SGDLS and YYNGEE. The CDR3 sequence is 16 residues long. V was trimmed by 4 bases and J by 0 bases, leaving 16 bases between them. In DNA form, the CDR3 reads TGTGCCAGCAGCCCCGGCGGGGGGCAAATGAACACTGAAGCTTTCTTT. As protein: CASSPGGGQMNTEAFF. The full variable domain, in which reference TRBV9 and TRBJ1-1 provide the parts outside the CDR3, is DSGVTQTPKHLITATGQRVTLRCSPRSGDLSVYWYQQSLDQGLQFLIQYYNGEERAKGNILERFSAQQFPDLHSELNLSSLELGDSALYFCASSPGGGQMNTEAFFGQGTRLTVV.

This chain links TRBV13 with TRBJ1-3; 8 bases map to TRBD1. The V and J ends lost 0 bases and 0 bases, in that order; junction bases with no gene match: 10. Germline lookup yields CDR1 PRHDT and CDR2 FYEKMQ (reference sequence). The CDR3 is 19 amino acids. The CDR3 here is CASSLGTGALTFSGNTIYF. The CDR3 DNA sequence: TGTGCCAGCAGCTTAGGGACAGGGGCGCTAACTTTCTCTGGAAACACCATATATTTT.

The V and J genes are TRBV2 and TRBJ1-5; D unclear. CDR3 length equals 12 residues. Germline values: CDR1 SNHLY, CDR2 FYNNEI. V was shortened by 8 bases and J by 4 bases, with 9 bases between the two germline ends. Written as DNA, the CDR3 is TGTGCCAGCTCTAAAGTAAATCAGCCCCAGCATTTT. Its protein is CASSKVNQPQHF.

CDR3 sequence: CASSLDPGSKRELFF. The DNA of the CDR3 is TGTGCCAGCAGCTTAGATCCGGGTTCAAAGCGGGAGCTGTTTTTT. The chain combines TRBV7-9 with TRBJ2-2; D unresolved. V shed 1 base and J shed 9 bases, with 15 bases lying between them. Looked up from germline, CDR1 is SEHNR and CDR2 is FQNEAQ (reference sequence). The CDR3 runs to 15 residues.

This clone was observed a single time. The chain combines TRBV11-2 with TRBJ2-7; 14 bases are a match to TRBD2. The V gene end was trimmed by 0 bases and the J gene end by 0 bases; junction bases not matched to a gene: 10. The CDR3 runs to 20 residues. CDR1 is SGHAT and CDR2 is FQNNGV in the germline V gene. DNA of the CDR3: TGTGCCAGCAGCTTAGACCCTCTTGGACTAGCGGGAGGTTCCTCCTACGAGCAGTACTTC. It codes for CASSLDPLGLAGGSSYEQYF.

CDR3 nucleotide sequence: TGTGCCAGCAGTTTTAAATACGAGCAGTACTTC. This gives the protein CASSFKYEQYF. The chain combines TRBV28 with TRBJ2-7; no clear D. CDR1 is MDHEN and CDR2 is SYDVKM in the germline V gene. Between the trimmed V and J ends, which lost 3 bases and 4 bases, there was a span of 4 bases. The CDR3 is 11 amino acids.

The CDR3 DNA is TGTGCCAGCAGTTTCAGGGACAACGGATACTATGGCTACACCTTC. It specifies CASSFRDNGYYGYTF. The chain carries TRBV28 and TRBJ1-2; D may be TRBD1 (6 bases). Germline CDR1 is MDHEN and CDR2 is SYDVKM. V dropped 3 bases and J dropped 3 bases, with 14 bases sitting between them. The CDR3 spans 15 residues.

CDR3 sequence: CASSTLAGGSTDTQYF. The DNA for the CDR3 is TGTGCCAGCAGCACCTTAGCGGGGGGGAGCACAGATACGCAGTATTTT. This chain joins TRBV7-3 and TRBJ2-3; 11 bases agree with TRBD2. Germline trimming cut 5 bases from V and 0 bases from J; bases unmatched to any gene: 4. Germline CDR1 reads SGHTA; CDR2 reads FQGTGA. CDR3 length equals 16 residues.

This clone was seen a handful of times. The J gene is TRBJ1-1, the V gene TRBV18; maybe TRBD1 (6 bases). This CDR3 comprises 13 residues. Between the trimmed V and J ends, which lost 3 bases and 2 bases, there was a span of 7 bases. CDR1 and CDR2 (germline): KGHSH, LQKENI. CDR3 protein: CASSPGQNTEAFF. The CDR3 DNA is TGTGCCAGCTCACCGGGACAAAACACTGAAGCTTTCTTT.

V is TRBV2 and J is TRBJ1-4, with D possibly TRBD1 on 5 matching bases. Looked up from germline, CDR1 is SNHLY and CDR2 is FYNNEI. The CDR3 consists of 16 residues. V was clipped by 0 bases and J by 4 bases, with 12 bases between them. CDR3 loop: CASSEALRGSNEKLFF. The CDR3 coding sequence is TGTGCCAGCAGTGAAGCGCTTCGGGGCAGTAATGAAAAACTGTTTTTT.

V gene TRBV19 combines with J gene TRBJ2-5; TRBD2 matches at 7 bases. Germline CDR1 and CDR2: LNHDA and SQIVND (reference sequence). Trimming took 10 bases from V and 0 from J; bases not matched to a gene: 8. The CDR3 length is 14 residues. CDR3 DNA sequence: TGTGCCACCGCCAGGGAGGGGTACCAAGAGACCCAGTACTTC. This gives the protein CATAREGYQETQYF.

V gene TRBV7-8 combines with J gene TRBJ1-1; D perhaps matches TRBD1 (5 bases). The CDR3 runs 16 residues. Germline CDR1 is SGHVS and CDR2 is FQNEAQ. Trimming removed 4 bases from V and 0 bases from J, with 15 bases in between. This CDR3 is CASSSLGGVLNTEAFF. CDR3 DNA: TGTGCCAGCAGCTCCCTGGGGGGGGTCTTGAACACTGAAGCTTTCTTT.

This chain links TRBV3-1 (or the pseudogene TRBV3-2) with TRBJ1-5; possible D gene TRBD1, 6 bases. This CDR3 is 15 amino acids long. Trimming stripped 1 base from V and 2 bases from J, with 9 bases between. Per the germline V gene, CDR1 is LGHDT and CDR2 is YNNKEL (reference sequence). CDR3 nucleotides: TGTGCCAGCAGCCAAGGGCCAGGGGGCAATCAGCCCCAGCATTTT. Amino acid sequence: CASSQGPGGNQPQHF.

The V and J genes are TRBV10-2 and TRBJ2-1; 9 bases line up with TRBD2. The germline CDR1 and CDR2 sequences are WSHSY and SAAADI. The CDR3 loop spans 15 amino acids. J lost 4 bases, V lost 7 bases, and 8 bases had no gene match. CDR3 bases: TGCGCCAGCAATCCCGGGACTAGCCCTTACAATGAGCAGTTCTTC. It encodes CASNPGTSPYNEQFF.

The V and J genes are TRBV5-6 and TRBJ1-2; 9 positions agree with TRBD1. Germline V lookup: CDR1 SGHDT, CDR2 YYEEEE. Trimming at V came to 2 bases and at J to 8 bases, leaving 7 bases not matched to a gene. The CDR3 loop spans 14 amino acids. CDR3 coding DNA: TGTGCCAGCAGCTTCGAGACAGGGGGTGTCGGCTACACCTTC. Amino acid sequence: CASSFETGGVGYTF.

This clone was recorded only once. J is TRBJ1-1 and V is TRBV9; no definite D call. CDR1 and CDR2 (germline): SGDLS, YYNGEE. The length of the CDR3 is 14 residues. The V end lost 2 bases, the J end lost 0 bases, and 8 bases lay between the germline ends. The CDR3 loop is CASSVEPLNTEAFF. CDR3 DNA: TGTGCCAGCAGCGTCGAACCCCTGAACACTGAAGCTTTCTTT.

V usage is TRBV19 and J usage is TRBJ2-1, with no clear D. Trimming left V 3 bases short and J 7 bases short, with 4 bases between. Germline CDR1 LNHDA, CDR2 SQIVND (reference sequence). The CDR3 has 11 amino acids. CDR3 nucleotide sequence: TGTGCCAGTAGTATCTTTAATGAGCAGTTCTTC. It encodes CASSIFNEQFF.

The rearrangement links TRBV24-1 to TRBJ2-2; 11 bases match TRBD2. The CDR3 is made up of 17 amino acids. The V gene end was trimmed by 4 bases and the J gene end by 5 bases; junction bases not matched to a gene: 8. Germline assignment: CDR1 KGHDR and CDR2 SFDVKD. The CDR3 here is CATSDVIAGGPTGELFF. CDR3 coding DNA: TGTGCCACCAGTGACGTGATAGCGGGAGGGCCAACCGGGGAGCTGTTTTTT.

This clone was observed a single time. V gene TRBV9 combines with J gene TRBJ2-5, with a possible D match to TRBD2 (6 bases). Germline CDR1 SGDLS, CDR2 YYNGEE. This CDR3 is built from 14 residues. Trimming removed 0 bases at V and 9 bases at J, with 15 bases between. The chain's CDR3 is CASSVVPGVSAQYF. CDR3 DNA sequence: TGTGCCAGCAGCGTAGTTCCGGGGGTATCGGCCCAGTACTTC.

CDR3 in amino acids: CASSLGGTSNEQFF. In nucleotides, the CDR3 is TGTGCCAGCAGCTTAGGGGGGACTAGCAATGAGCAGTTCTTC. V and J are TRBV7-3 and TRBJ2-1, with TRBD2 matching 8 bases. Losses at the gene ends were 2 bases for V and 6 bases for J; bases not matched to a gene: 3. Germline CDR1 SGHTA, CDR2 FQGTGA. This CDR3 comprises 14 residues.